The sequence of this TCR beta chain was determined in a study of Ad26.COV2.S vaccination and SARS-CoV-2 variants. Overall study context: In the study, Ad26.COV2.S was injected intramuscularly once, or twice 56 days apart. The study, taken as a whole, reports: Reported findings describe substantial breadth in spike-specific CD8+ and CD4+ T cell responses following vaccination.

Indicated treatment: roughly 19 received Ad26.COV2.S at low or high dose, single or two shots; 5 received placebo; per-sample allocation not given. Samples analyzed were those drawn on day 63 after the first vaccine or placebo injection. The sample came from a Boston adult aged 18-55 years. The vaccine antigen was prefusion-stabilized Wuhan SARS-CoV-2 spike. Only in-frame clones appear in the TCRdb table, and some are missing; sequencing was by immunoSEQ multiplex PCR. Among 440,000 or so clones, approximately 92% were seen once, and the ten largest hold around 1.8%. Note on this clone: What it recognizes is unknown.

The CDR3 loop spans 15 amino acids. With V trimmed by 4 bases and J by 1 base, 5 bases remained unmatched. The V gene's germline CDR1 is SGHVS and CDR2 FQNEAQ. The clonotype was recovered from a person between 18 and 59 years old who received the Ad26.COV2.S COVID-19 vaccine or a placebo. The sequences come from peripheral blood, collected in a trial of Ad26.COV2.S vaccine versus placebo. The chain carries TRBV7-8 and TRBJ2-7; 9 bases agree with TRBD1. CDR3 region: CASSSWDRESYEQYF. In nucleotides, the CDR3 is TGTGCCAGCAGCTCATGGGACAGGGAATCCTACGAGCAGTACTTC.